This T cell receptor beta chain was sequenced during a study of pediatric ulcerative colitis. The study's findings and limits: Rectal repertoires separated controls, mild-moderate and acute severe colitis. Two rectal CDR3 clonotypes occurred in all ulcerative colitis patients.

Germline V gives CDR1 SGHRS, CDR2 YFSETQ. V was pared by 0 bases and J by 1 base, with 7 bases between. The CDR3 length is 14 residues. Each sample received Survey-level depth of up to 500,000 reads. TCRdb's table, derived via immunoSEQ multiplex PCR, lists solely in-frame clones and lacks some. The sample carries tens of thousands of clones, around 80% recorded once. About this clone: Its matching antigen is unknown.

Specimen: blood. The TCR originated in a boy aged 5-17 years with moderate ulcerative colitis. This chain joins TRBV5-1 and TRBJ1-1; D not resolved. DNA for the CDR3: TGCGCCAGCAGCTTGGGACACTGGAACACTGAAGCTTTCTTT. As protein: CASSLGHWNTEAFF.